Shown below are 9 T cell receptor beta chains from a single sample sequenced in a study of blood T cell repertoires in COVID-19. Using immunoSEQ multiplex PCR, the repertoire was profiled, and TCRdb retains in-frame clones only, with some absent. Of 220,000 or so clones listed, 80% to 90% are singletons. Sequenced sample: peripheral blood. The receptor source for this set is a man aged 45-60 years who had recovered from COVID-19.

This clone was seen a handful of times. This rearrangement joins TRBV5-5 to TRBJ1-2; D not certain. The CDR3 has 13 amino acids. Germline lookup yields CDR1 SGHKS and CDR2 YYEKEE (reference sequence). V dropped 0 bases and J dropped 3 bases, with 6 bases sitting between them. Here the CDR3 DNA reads TGTGCCAGCAGCTTGGTAGTCGACTATGGCTACACCTTC. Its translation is CASSLVVDYGYTF.

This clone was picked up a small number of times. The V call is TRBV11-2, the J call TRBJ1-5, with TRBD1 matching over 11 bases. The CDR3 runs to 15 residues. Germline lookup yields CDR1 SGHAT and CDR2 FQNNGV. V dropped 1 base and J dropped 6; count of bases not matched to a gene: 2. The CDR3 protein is CASSLGDRGSQPQHF. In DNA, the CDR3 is TGTGCCAGCAGCTTAGGGGACAGGGGGAGTCAGCCCCAGCATTTT.

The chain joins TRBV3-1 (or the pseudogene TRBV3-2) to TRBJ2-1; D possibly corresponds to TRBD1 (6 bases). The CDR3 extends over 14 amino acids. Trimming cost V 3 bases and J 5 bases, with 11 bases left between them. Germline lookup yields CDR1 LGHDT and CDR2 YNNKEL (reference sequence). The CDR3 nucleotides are TGTGCCAGCAGCCACTTGGGGGCGGACAATGAGCAGTTCTTC. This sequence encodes CASSHLGADNEQFF.

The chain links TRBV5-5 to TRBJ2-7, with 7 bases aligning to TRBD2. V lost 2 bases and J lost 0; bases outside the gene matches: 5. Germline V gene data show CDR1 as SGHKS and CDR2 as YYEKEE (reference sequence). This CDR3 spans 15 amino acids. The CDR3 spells CASSFGGTGSYEQYF. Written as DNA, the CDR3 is TGTGCCAGCAGCTTCGGGGGGACCGGCTCCTACGAGCAGTACTTC.

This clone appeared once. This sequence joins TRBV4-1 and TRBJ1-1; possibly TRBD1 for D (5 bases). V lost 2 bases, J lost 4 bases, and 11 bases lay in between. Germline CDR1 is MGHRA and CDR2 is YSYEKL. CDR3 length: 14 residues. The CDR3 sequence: CASSQIRDRTEAFF. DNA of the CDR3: TGCGCCAGCAGCCAAATCAGGGATCGCACTGAAGCTTTCTTT.

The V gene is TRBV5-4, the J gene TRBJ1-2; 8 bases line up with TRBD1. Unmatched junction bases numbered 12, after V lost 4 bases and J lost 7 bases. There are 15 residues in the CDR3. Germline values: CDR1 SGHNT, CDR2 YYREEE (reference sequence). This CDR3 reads CASSLQARGQAGYTF. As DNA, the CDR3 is TGTGCCAGCAGCCTCCAGGCCAGGGGGCAGGCTGGCTACACCTTC.

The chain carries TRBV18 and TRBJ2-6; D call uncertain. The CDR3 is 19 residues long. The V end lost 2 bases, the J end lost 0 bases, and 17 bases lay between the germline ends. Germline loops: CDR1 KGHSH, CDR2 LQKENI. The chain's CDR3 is CASSPWSDFTNSGANVLTF. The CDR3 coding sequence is TGTGCCAGCTCACCATGGAGCGACTTTACGAACTCTGGGGCCAACGTCCTGACTTTC.

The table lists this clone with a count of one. CDR3 amino acids: CASRPGQRLANYGYTF. The DNA for the CDR3 is TGTGCCAGCAGACCGGGACAGAGATTAGCTAACTATGGCTACACCTTC. The chain couples TRBV5-8 to TRBJ1-2, with TRBD1 matching 7 bases. Per the germline V gene, CDR1 is SGHTS and CDR2 is YDEGEE. Trimming removed 5 bases from V and 0 bases from J; junction bases left unmatched: 10. The CDR3 has 16 amino acids.

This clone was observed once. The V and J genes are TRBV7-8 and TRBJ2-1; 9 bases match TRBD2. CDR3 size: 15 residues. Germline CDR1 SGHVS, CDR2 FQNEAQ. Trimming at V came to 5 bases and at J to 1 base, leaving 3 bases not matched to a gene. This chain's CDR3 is CASSRSGRSYNEQFF. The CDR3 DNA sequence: TGTGCCAGCAGCCGGAGCGGGAGGTCCTACAATGAGCAGTTCTTC.